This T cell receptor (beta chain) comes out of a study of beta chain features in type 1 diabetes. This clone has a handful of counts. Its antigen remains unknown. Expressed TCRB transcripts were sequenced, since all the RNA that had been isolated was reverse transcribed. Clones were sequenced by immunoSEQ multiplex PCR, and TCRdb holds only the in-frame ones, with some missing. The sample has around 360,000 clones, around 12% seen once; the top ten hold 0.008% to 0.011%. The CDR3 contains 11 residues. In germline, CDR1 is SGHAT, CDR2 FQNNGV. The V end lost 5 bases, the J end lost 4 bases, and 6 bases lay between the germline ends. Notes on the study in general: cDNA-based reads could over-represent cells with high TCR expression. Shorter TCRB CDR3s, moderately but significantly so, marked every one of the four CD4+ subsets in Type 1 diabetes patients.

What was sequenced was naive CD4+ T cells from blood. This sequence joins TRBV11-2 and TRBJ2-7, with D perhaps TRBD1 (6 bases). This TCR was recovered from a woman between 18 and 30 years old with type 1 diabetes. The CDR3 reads CASSGQYEQYF. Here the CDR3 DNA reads TGTGCCAGCAGCGGACAGTACGAGCAGTACTTC.